These T cell receptor beta chains were read from a single sample in a study of beta chain features in type 1 diabetes. Measured with immunoSEQ multiplex PCR; TCRdb has only the in-frame clones, and not every one. The sample lists about 620,000 clones; 15% to 18% were seen once. The sample taken for sequencing was naive CD4+ T cells from blood. The source is a man younger than 30 in good health. Both conserved end residues are part of each CDR3. The order of the fields is clone size, D gene, V gene, J gene, CDR3 DNA, CDR3 protein. The D gene is left open where the match is weak. Size values are once, few and many counts, or a class for expanded clones, and some rows have none.

-	-	TRBV7-9	TRBJ2-5	TGTGCCAGCAGCTTAGGGCAGGCCGACCAAGAGACCCAGTACTTC	CASSLGQADQETQYF
few	TRBD1	TRBV5-1	TRBJ2-2	TGCGCCAGCAGCCTGGACAGGGCCCCCGGGGAGCTGTTTTTT	CASSLDRAPGELFF
once	-	TRBV6-5	TRBJ2-5	TGTGCCAGCAGTGGCCGGGACCCAGGGGAGACCCAGTACTTC	CASSGRDPGETQYF
-	-	TRBV15	TRBJ1-2	TGTGCCACCAGCAGAGATCACGGCAGAAAAAACTATGGCTACACCTTC	CATSRDHGRKNYGYTF
-	-	TRBV6-6	TRBJ1-5	TGTGCCAGCAGCCGACAGGTTAGCAATCAGCCCCAGCATTTT	CASSRQVSNQPQHF
few	TRBD1	TRBV7-2	TRBJ2-1	TGTGCCAGCAGCTTAGTGTCAGGGGGAGCAGCTGAGCAGTTCTTC	CASSLVSGGAAEQFF
-	-	TRBV21-1	TRBJ2-3	TGTGCCAGCAGCAACGGCCACGCGGGAGTGGCAGATACGCAGTATTTT	CASSNGHAGVADTQYF
-	-	TRBV19	TRBJ1-1	TGTGCCAGTAGTACCCCAGCGCCGTGGAACACTGAAGCTTTCTTT	CASSTPAPWNTEAFF
few	-	TRBV18	TRBJ1-6	TGTGCCAGCTCACCACGGAAGGATTCACCCCTCCACTTT	CASSPRKDSPLHF
-	-	TRBV27	TRBJ1-2	TGTGCCAGCAGTTCCCTAGACAGAATCTATGGCTACACCTTC	CASSSLDRIYGYTF
-	TRBD2	TRBV5-4	TRBJ2-1	TGTGCCAGCAGCTTGGTAGGGACTAGGTTCAATGAGCAGTTCTTC	CASSLVGTRFNEQFF
few	TRBD2	TRBV7-9	TRBJ2-1	TGTGCCAGCAGCCCCCGCGGGGGAGCCTACAATGAGCAGTTCTTC	CASSPRGGAYNEQFF
few	-	TRBV7-2	TRBJ1-1	TGTGCCAGCAGCTTCCAACGGACGTCTGAAGCTTTCTTT	CASSFQRTSEAFF
few	TRBD2	TRBV11-2	TRBJ2-3	TGTGCCAGCAGCTTACGGACTAGCGGGAGGGCCACAGATACGCAGTATTTT	CASSLRTSGRATDTQYF
-	-	TRBV5-4	TRBJ2-3	TGTGCCAGCAGCTCCCTGAGCGGAGGCTCAGATACGCAGTATTTT	CASSSLSGGSDTQYF
few	-	TRBV6-6	TRBJ2-4	TGTGCCAGCAGTTACCACGGTGCTTCGGCCAAAAACATTCAGTACTTC	CASSYHGASAKNIQYF
-	-	TRBV2	TRBJ1-2	TGTGCCAGCAGTGAATGGGGGAGGCATGGCTACACCTTC	CASSEWGRHGYTF
-	TRBD1	TRBV7-9	TRBJ1-2	TGTGCCAGCAGCTTCGGGACAGGGCCCTATGGCTACACCTTC	CASSFGTGPYGYTF
-	TRBD1	TRBV2	TRBJ1-2	TGTGCCAGCCAGGACAGGGGGTTTAGTGGCTACACCTTC	CASQDRGFSGYTF
few	TRBD1	TRBV4-3	TRBJ2-5	TGCGCCAGCAGTTACCTACAGGGGACCGAGACCCAGTACTTC	CASSYLQGTETQYF
few	-	TRBV19	TRBJ2-1	TGTGCCAGTAGTTCGGGACTTCGCATCTATAGCTCCTACAATGAGCAGTTCTTC	CASSSGLRIYSSYNEQFF
-	TRBD2	TRBV5-1	TRBJ2-1	TGCGCCAGCAGTCTATCTAGCGGGAGCTGGGATGAGCAGTTCTTC	CASSLSSGSWDEQFF
few	-	TRBV18	TRBJ2-1	TGTGCCAGCTCACCGGTGAATTACAATGAGCAGTTCTTC	CASSPVNYNEQFF
few	-	TRBV30	TRBJ1-2	TGTGCCGGGAGTGTGGGACGCGCCAACTATGGCTACACCTTC	CAGSVGRANYGYTF
few	-	TRBV18	TRBJ2-5	TGTGCCAGCTCACCACGGGGGGAAAGGCAAGAGACCCAGTACTTC	CASSPRGERQETQYF
few	-	TRBV9	TRBJ2-5	TGTGCCAGCAGCGTAGAGGGCAGAGGGAAAGAGACCCAGTACTTC	CASSVEGRGKETQYF
few	TRBD1	TRBV2	TRBJ2-5	TGTGCCAGCAGTGAAGCGGGTCGGACAGGTCAAGAGACCCAGTACTTC	CASSEAGRTGQETQYF
-	-	TRBV5-1	TRBJ1-5	TGCGCCAGCAGCTTCATGGGAGCGGGAAATCAGCCCCAGCATTTT	CASSFMGAGNQPQHF
few	-	TRBV6-5	TRBJ1-2	TGTGCCAGCAGTTTGGATGTAAAGGAAGCTAACTATGGCTACACCTTC	CASSLDVKEANYGYTF
few	-	TRBV9	TRBJ2-7	TGTGCCAGCAGCGTAGTTCCTTCCTACGAGCAGTACTTC	CASSVVPSYEQYF
-	-	TRBV4-3	TRBJ2-5	TGCGCCAGCAGCCGAGGGGCAGGGCGACAAGAGACCCAGTACTTC	CASSRGAGRQETQYF
few	-	TRBV4-3	TRBJ1-3	TGCGCCAGCAGCCAAGATCCCCCGGGACGATACTCTGGAAACACCATATATTTT	CASSQDPPGRYSGNTIYF
-	-	TRBV28	TRBJ1-2	TGTGCCAGCAGTTTCGAACAGGGATATTATGGCTACACCTTC	CASSFEQGYYGYTF
-	-	TRBV9	TRBJ2-3	TGTGCCAGCAGCGTAGGCGGAGTCGGGATCACAGATACGCAGTATTTT	CASSVGGVGITDTQYF
-	-	TRBV2	TRBJ1-2	TGTGCCAGCAGTTACTTCGGGGGTAGAGAGTATGGCTACACCTTC	CASSYFGGREYGYTF
-	TRBD2	TRBV29-1	TRBJ2-3	TGCAGCGTTGAGACTAGCGGGGGGCGGACAGATACGCAGTATTTT	CSVETSGGRTDTQYF
few	-	TRBV5-5	TRBJ2-7	TGTGCCAGCAGCTCGGAGGTGGTTTGGGTCTACGAGCAGTACTTC	CASSSEVVWVYEQYF
few	TRBD1	TRBV10-3	TRBJ2-7	TGTGCCATCAGCGGGACAGAATACGAGCAGTACTTC	CAISGTEYEQYF
-	-	TRBV11-1	TRBJ2-2	TGTGCCAGCAGCTCTTCGGTTCTCTTGAACACCGGGGAGCTGTTTTTT	CASSSSVLLNTGELFF
few	TRBD2	TRBV5-1	TRBJ2-3	TGCGCCAGCAGGTTCCCGGGGGGGTCAGATACGCAGTATTTT	CASRFPGGSDTQYF
-	-	TRBV9	TRBJ1-1	TGTGCCAGCAGCGTAGGTATCGACACTGAAGCTTTCTTT	CASSVGIDTEAFF
-	-	TRBV7-9	TRBJ2-6	TGTGCCAGCAGCTCTCCGGGAATTGGCTCTGGGGCCAACGTCCTGACTTTC	CASSSPGIGSGANVLTF
-	-	TRBV2	TRBJ2-5	TGTGCCAGCAGATGGGTCAGCTCACGGGAGACCCAGTACTTC	CASRWVSSRETQYF
-	-	TRBV7-8	TRBJ2-5	TGTGCCAGCAGCGTAGTAACGTCCCAGTACTTC	CASSVVTSQYF
few	TRBD1	TRBV27	TRBJ2-1	TGTGCCAGCAGTTTGTCCCCCCAGGGGGCCACCCCCAAAGCCACCTACAATGAGCAGTTCTTC	CASSLSPQGATPKATYNEQFF
few	-	TRBV5-1	TRBJ2-1	TGCGCCAGCAGCTTGGCCCCCTCGGTTCGTAATGAGCAGTTCTTC	CASSLAPSVRNEQFF
few	-	TRBV9	TRBJ1-1	TGTGCCAGCAGCGTAAGATTGAACACTGAAGCTTTCTTT	CASSVRLNTEAFF